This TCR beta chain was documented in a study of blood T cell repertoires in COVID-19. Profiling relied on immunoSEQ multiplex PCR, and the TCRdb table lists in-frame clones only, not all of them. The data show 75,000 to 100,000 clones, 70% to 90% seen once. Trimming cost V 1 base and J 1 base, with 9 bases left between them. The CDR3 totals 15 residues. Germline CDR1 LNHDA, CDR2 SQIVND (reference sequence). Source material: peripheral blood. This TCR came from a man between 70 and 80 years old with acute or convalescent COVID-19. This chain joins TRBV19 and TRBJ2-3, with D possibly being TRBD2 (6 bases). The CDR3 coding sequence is TGTGCCAGTAGTATAGGGAGGGCTCGCACAGATACGCAGTATTTT. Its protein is CASSIGRARTDTQYF.